This T cell receptor (beta chain) was observed in a study of regulatory T cells in long-lasting Graves disease. Time point: newly diagnosed GD, antithyroid drugs for less than 3 months. From RNA extracted from PBMCs, the TCR library was made. Arm-PCR of CDR3 regions and iRepertoire HTBI primers were used to build TCR beta libraries. TCRdb re-derived calls from the multiplex PCR reads in MiXCR, one entry per CDR3 protein. The sample has hundreds of thousands of distinct CDR3 sequences; less than 20% are singletons. Germline loops: CDR1 MNHEY, CDR2 SVGEGT. This CDR3 spans 15 amino acids. With 2 bases removed from V and 0 bases from J, the gap between germline ends came to 9 bases.

The clonotype originates from a female donor with Graves disease. The rearrangement links TRBV6-2 or TRBV6-3 to TRBJ2-3, with no clear D. The input for sequencing was peripheral blood mononuclear cells (PBMCs), taken at new diagnosis, from a patient treated with antithyroid drugs. The CDR3 DNA is TGTGCCAGCAGTTACAGTATGCACAGCACAGATACGCAGTATTTT. Amino acids: CASSYSMHSTDTQYF.